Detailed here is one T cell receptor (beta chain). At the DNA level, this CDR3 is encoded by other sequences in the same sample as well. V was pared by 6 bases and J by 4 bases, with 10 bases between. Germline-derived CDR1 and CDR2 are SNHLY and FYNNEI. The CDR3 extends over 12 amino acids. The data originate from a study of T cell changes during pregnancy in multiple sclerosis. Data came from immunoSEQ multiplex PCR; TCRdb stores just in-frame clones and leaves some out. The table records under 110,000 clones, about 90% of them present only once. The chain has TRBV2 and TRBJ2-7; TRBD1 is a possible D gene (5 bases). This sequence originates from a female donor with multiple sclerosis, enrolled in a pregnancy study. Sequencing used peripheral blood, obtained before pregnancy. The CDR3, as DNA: TGTGCCAGCAGGGAACAGGTTTACGAGCAGTACTTC. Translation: CASREQVYEQYF.